One and the same sample provided the 28 T cell receptor beta chains below, sequenced in a study of lymphopenia after photon versus proton radiotherapy. The method was immunoSEQ multiplex PCR; TCRdb's version includes in-frame clones alone and lacks a portion of them. The table records approximately 150,000 clones, about 85% of them present only once. This sample comprised peripheral blood, obtained from a patient treated with photon-based radiotherapy. These receptors came from a man aged 45-65 years with gastric cancer.

The rearrangement links TRBV7-9 to TRBJ1-5; no clear D. CDR1 and CDR2 from the germline V gene are SEHNR and FQNEAQ (reference sequence). V was clipped by 3 bases and J by 1 base, with 4 bases between them. The CDR3 totals 13 residues. CDR3 nucleotide sequence: TGTGCCAGCAGCTTTTCCAGCAATCAGCCCCAGCATTTT. It is translated as CASSFSSNQPQHF.

The chain links TRBV7-2 to TRBJ2-7; 9 nucleotides align to TRBD1. CDR3 length: 13 residues. CDR1 and CDR2 from the germline V gene are SGHTA and FQGNSA. V was clipped by 4 bases and J by 5 bases; unmatched bases: 3. CDR3 protein: CASSSDRGHEQYF. For the CDR3, the DNA is TGTGCCAGCAGCTCGGACAGGGGACACGAGCAGTACTTC.

V is TRBV7-6 and J is TRBJ2-2; a possible D gene is TRBD1 (5 bases). The germline gives CDR1 SGHVS, CDR2 FNYEAQ. The CDR3 spans 15 residues. Trimming took off 1 base at V and 6 bases at J, with 12 bases between the two ends. This CDR3 is CASSLGAQGAGELFF. CDR3 in DNA: TGTGCCAGCAGCTTAGGGGCCCAAGGGGCCGGGGAGCTGTTTTTT.

The chain links TRBV29-1 to TRBJ1-2; D is uncertain. Trimming stripped 5 bases from V and 2 bases from J, with 12 bases between. This CDR3 contains 13 residues. Per germline, CDR1 SQVTM and CDR2 ANQGSEA. In DNA, the CDR3 is TGCAGCGTTCTAACCAGAGGGAACTATGGCTACACCTTC. Encoded protein: CSVLTRGNYGYTF.

The V call is TRBV7-2, the J call TRBJ2-1; D not resolved. CDR3 size: 14 residues. The ends were cut back, 5 bases at V and 4 bases at J, with 12 bases in the middle. Germline V gives CDR1 SGHTA, CDR2 FQGNSA. The CDR3 DNA sequence: TGTGCCAGCAGCCGTTGGACGGCTTACAATGAGCAGTTCTTC. Its protein product is CASSRWTAYNEQFF.

This chain connects TRBV19 to TRBJ1-2; a possible D gene is TRBD1 (5 bases). The CDR3 loop spans 14 amino acids. Trimming cost V 7 bases and J 5 bases, with 17 bases left between them. CDR1 LNHDA and CDR2 SQIVND come from the germline V gene (reference sequence). The CDR3 region is CASTPRGAGYGYTF. The DNA of the CDR3 is TGTGCCAGTACCCCACGCGGGGCAGGATATGGCTACACCTTC.

J is TRBJ1-5 and V is TRBV30, with unresolved D. The ends were cut back, 3 bases at V and 5 bases at J, with 17 bases in the middle. There are 15 residues in the CDR3. Per germline, CDR1 GTSNPN and CDR2 SVGIG (reference sequence). CDR3 residues: CAWRQPGGSYQPQHF. CDR3 DNA: TGTGCCTGGAGACAGCCGGGTGGATCGTATCAGCCCCAGCATTTT.

The V and J genes are TRBV4-2 and TRBJ2-2, with 7 bases aligning to TRBD2. Unmatched junction bases numbered 8, after V lost 0 bases and J lost 4 bases. Germline CDR1 reads LGHNA; CDR2 reads YNFKEQ. The CDR3 runs 17 residues. As DNA, the CDR3 is TGTGCCAGCAGCCAAGATATGGCGGGAGCGGGCACCGGGGAGCTGTTTTTT. Protein sequence: CASSQDMAGAGTGELFF.

V usage is TRBV2 and J usage is TRBJ2-4, with 9 bases lining up with TRBD1. CDR3 size: 15 residues. After removal of 6 bases from V and 6 bases from J, the junction contained 9 bases not matched to a gene. Germline V gives CDR1 SNHLY, CDR2 FYNNEI. CDR3: CASRQQGAGRNIQYF. CDR3 bases: TGTGCCAGCAGACAACAGGGGGCTGGAAGAAACATTCAGTACTTC. Filled out from reference TRBV2 and TRBJ2-4, the complete variable domain reads EPEVTQTPSHQVTQMGQEVILRCVPISNHLYFYWYRQILGQKVEFLVSFYNNEISEKSEIFDDQFSVERPDGSNFTLKIRSTKLEDSAMYFCASRQQGAGRNIQYFGAGTRLSVL.

The chain joins TRBV27 to TRBJ1-5; D is undetermined. The CDR3 consists of 13 residues. V was clipped by 5 bases and J by 9 bases, with 14 bases between them. Germline V lookup: CDR1 MNHEY, CDR2 SMNVEV (reference sequence). Written as DNA, the CDR3 is TGTGCCAGCAGTCAGAATGGAGGAAGGCCCCAGCATTTT. Amino acids: CASSQNGGRPQHF.

V and J are TRBV4-3 and TRBJ2-3; D remains ambiguous. Germline V gene lookup returns CDR1 LGHNA and CDR2 YSLEER. The CDR3 extends over 13 amino acids. V was cut by 1 base and J by 5 bases, with 7 bases left in between. The CDR3 here is CASSQAWGDTQYF. The CDR3 nucleotides are TGCGCCAGCAGCCAAGCCTGGGGAGATACGCAGTATTTT.

The chain joins TRBV11-2 to TRBJ2-5, with 11 bases matching TRBD1. The CDR3 sequence is 17 residues long. The V gene end was trimmed by 4 bases and the J gene end by 2 bases; junction bases not matched to a gene: 9. The V gene's germline CDR1 is SGHAT and CDR2 FQNNGV. The CDR3 sequence: CASSYFGGTGGQETQYF. The CDR3 DNA sequence: TGTGCCAGCAGCTATTTCGGCGGGACAGGGGGACAAGAGACCCAGTACTTC. The full variable domain, completed using reference TRBV11-2 and TRBJ2-5, is EAGVAQSPRYKIIEKRQSVAFWCNPISGHATLYWYQQILGQGPKLLIQFQNNGVVDDSQLPKDRFSAERLKGVDSTLKIQPAKLEDSAVYLCASSYFGGTGGQETQYFGPGTRLLVL.

This CDR3 is CASSVEGASPSYEQYF. The CDR3 coding sequence is TGTGCCAGCAGCGTAGAAGGGGCAAGCCCATCCTACGAGCAGTACTTC. The V and J genes are TRBV9 and TRBJ2-7; D may be TRBD1 (5 bases). V was pared by 0 bases and J by 1 base, with 14 bases between. This CDR3 contains 16 residues. Germline assignment: CDR1 SGDLS and CDR2 YYNGEE. The whole variable domain, filled in from reference TRBV9 and TRBJ2-7, reads DSGVTQTPKHLITATGQRVTLRCSPRSGDLSVYWYQQSLDQGLQFLIQYYNGEERAKGNILERFSAQQFPDLHSELNLSSLELGDSALYFCASSVEGASPSYEQYFGPGTRLTVT.

The V and J genes are TRBV6-6 and TRBJ2-7, with TRBD1 identical over 9 bases. Trimming removed 7 bases from V and 8 bases from J; junction bases left unmatched: 9. This CDR3 comprises 13 residues. Germline V lookup: CDR1 MNHNY, CDR2 SVGAGI (reference sequence). CDR3 bases: TGTGCCAGCACCATCCAGGGGACAGGGAAGCAGTACTTC. Protein: CASTIQGTGKQYF.

In DNA, the CDR3 is TGCGCCAGCCCCTACCGGGACAGGGGGAAATGGAGCAATCAGCCCCAGCATTTT. Amino acids: CASPYRDRGKWSNQPQHF. The chain uses TRBV10-1 and TRBJ1-5, with 11 nucleotides matching TRBD1. The V segment lost 8 bases and the J segment 1 base; nucleotides outside the gene matches: 13. This CDR3 is 18 amino acids long. Germline V gene sequence: CDR1 WNHNN, CDR2 SYGVQD (reference sequence).

This chain joins TRBV9 and TRBJ2-1, with TRBD1 matching 8 bases. Trimming took 0 bases from V and 2 from J; bases not matched to a gene: 4. This CDR3 region has 16 residues. From germline, CDR1 is SGDLS and CDR2 YYNGEE. The CDR3 sequence is CASSVVDRGAYNEQFF. The DNA of the CDR3 is TGTGCCAGCAGCGTAGTAGACAGGGGTGCCTACAATGAGCAGTTCTTC.

This chain links TRBV5-1 with TRBJ1-4; no firm D call. Germline CDR1 SGHRS, CDR2 YFSETQ. Trimming shortened V by 0 bases and J by 3 bases, and 6 bases separated the two germline ends. This CDR3 spans 14 amino acids. CDR3 sequence (DNA): TGCGCCAGCAGCTTGGAAGGAGCTAATGAAAAACTGTTTTTT. Its protein is CASSLEGANEKLFF.

This sequence joins TRBV7-2 and TRBJ1-2; D is ambiguous. Germline-derived CDR1 and CDR2 are SGHTA and FQGNSA. The CDR3 runs 13 residues. V dropped 4 bases and J dropped 4 bases, with 10 bases sitting between them. The CDR3 DNA is TGTGCCAGCAGCTCCACAGCTTTCTATGGCTACACCTTC. The encoded protein is CASSSTAFYGYTF.

The chain joins TRBV5-1 to TRBJ2-5, with D tentatively TRBD1 or TRBD2 (5 bases each). CDR1 and CDR2 from the germline V gene are SGHRS and YFSETQ. This CDR3 is 16 amino acids long. Trimming took 3 bases from V and 1 from J, leaving 16 bases between them. CDR3 region: CASSSTGLTSQETQYF. The CDR3 nucleotides read TGCGCCAGCAGCTCCACGGGGCTGACTTCCCAAGAGACCCAGTACTTC.

V gene TRBV19 combines with J gene TRBJ2-2; 7 bases align to TRBD2. The CDR3 consists of 16 residues. Trimming cost V 9 bases and J 6 bases; bases outside gene matches: 16. Germline CDR1 reads LNHDA; CDR2 reads SQIVND (reference sequence). The CDR3 DNA reads TGTGCCAGCCGTAACGCCGTGTATGGGGGGGCCGGGGAGCTGTTTTTT. Its translation: CASRNAVYGGAGELFF.

The J gene is TRBJ2-1, the V gene TRBV5-1, with TRBD1 identical over 10 bases. Germline trimming cut 3 bases from V and 7 bases from J; bases unmatched to any gene: 10. The germline gives CDR1 SGHRS, CDR2 YFSETQ. The CDR3 has 16 amino acids. CDR3: CASSSGQGTLGNEQFF. Written as DNA, the CDR3 is TGCGCCAGCAGCTCGGGACAGGGGACCCTAGGGAATGAGCAGTTCTTC.

The gene calls are TRBV5-5 and TRBJ1-2; 8 nucleotides match TRBD1. This CDR3 region has 15 residues. CDR1 is SGHKS, CDR2 YYEKEE, per germline (reference sequence). V shed 0 bases and J 2 bases; nucleotides not matched to a gene: 3. This CDR3 is CASSLAGGTNYGYTF. CDR3 in DNA: TGTGCCAGCAGCTTGGCAGGGGGCACCAACTATGGCTACACCTTC.

This clone has only one observation. The V gene is TRBV4-2, the J gene TRBJ2-3; D is perhaps TRBD1 (5 bases). The CDR3 has 14 amino acids. V lost 1 base and J 4 bases, leaving 9 bases between the germline ends. The germline V gene has CDR1 LGHNA and CDR2 YNFKEQ. The CDR3 loop is CASSQGRVADTQYF. CDR3 DNA: TGTGCCAGCAGCCAAGGCAGGGTGGCAGATACGCAGTATTTT.

V is TRBV7-9 and J is TRBJ2-1; TRBD1 might be the D (5 bases). The CDR3 length is 14 residues. Germline V gene lookup returns CDR1 SEHNR and CDR2 FQNEAQ (reference sequence). Deletions cut 1 base from V and 6 bases from J, with 10 bases between. CDR3 coding DNA: TGTGCCAGCAGCTTAGGGTCTGACAGCAATGAGCAGTTCTTC. Translated: CASSLGSDSNEQFF.

This clone was recorded once. The CDR3 DNA reads TGTGCCAGCAGCATTTTAGGGGGGTCCAATCAGCCCCAGCATTTT. This encodes CASSILGGSNQPQHF. V usage is TRBV21-1 and J usage is TRBJ1-5. TRBV21-1 is a listed pseudogene. This CDR3 region has 15 residues.

This rearrangement joins TRBV9 to TRBJ2-5, with 11 bases identical to TRBD2. CDR3 length: 16 amino acids. Trimming removed 4 bases from V and 1 base from J; junction bases left unmatched: 6. Per the germline V gene, CDR1 is SGDLS and CDR2 is YYNGEE. CDR3 sequence reads: CASSPRTSGPQETQYF. CDR3 nucleotides: TGTGCCAGCAGCCCCCGGACTAGCGGGCCCCAAGAGACCCAGTACTTC.

This rearrangement joins TRBV7-6 to TRBJ2-5; a possible D gene is TRBD1 (6 bases). Germline assignment: CDR1 SGHVS and CDR2 FNYEAQ. CDR3 length: 15 amino acids. V lost 5 bases and J 4 bases, leaving 17 bases between the germline ends. In nucleotides, the CDR3 is TGTGCCAGCAGCCCCCGGGACAATGGTAGAGAGACCCAGTACTTC. Residues: CASSPRDNGRETQYF.

V usage is TRBV27 and J usage is TRBJ2-2; 8 nucleotides align to TRBD2. The germline gives CDR1 MNHEY, CDR2 SMNVEV (reference sequence). Trimming cost V 4 bases and J 2 bases; bases outside gene matches: 6. This CDR3 is built from 16 residues. The chain's CDR3 is CASSSPGLENTGELFF. The DNA for the CDR3 is TGTGCCAGCAGTTCCCCGGGACTAGAAAACACCGGGGAGCTGTTTTTT.